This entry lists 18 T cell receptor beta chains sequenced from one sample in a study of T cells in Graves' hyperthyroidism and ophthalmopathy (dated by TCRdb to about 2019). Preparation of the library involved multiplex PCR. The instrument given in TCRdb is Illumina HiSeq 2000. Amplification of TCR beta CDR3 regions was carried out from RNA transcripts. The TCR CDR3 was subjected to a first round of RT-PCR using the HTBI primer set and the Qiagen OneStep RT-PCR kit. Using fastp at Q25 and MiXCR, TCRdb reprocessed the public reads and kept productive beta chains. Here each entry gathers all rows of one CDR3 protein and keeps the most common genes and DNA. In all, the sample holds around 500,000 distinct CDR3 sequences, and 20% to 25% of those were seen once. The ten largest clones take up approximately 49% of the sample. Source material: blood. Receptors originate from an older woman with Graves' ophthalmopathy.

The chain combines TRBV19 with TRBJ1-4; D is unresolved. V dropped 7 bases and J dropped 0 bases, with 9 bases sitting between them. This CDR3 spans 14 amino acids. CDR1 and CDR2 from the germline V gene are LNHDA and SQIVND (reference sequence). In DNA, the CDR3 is TGTGCCAGTAAGCAGAGGCCAACTAATGAAAAACTGTTTTTT. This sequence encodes CASKQRPTNEKLFF.

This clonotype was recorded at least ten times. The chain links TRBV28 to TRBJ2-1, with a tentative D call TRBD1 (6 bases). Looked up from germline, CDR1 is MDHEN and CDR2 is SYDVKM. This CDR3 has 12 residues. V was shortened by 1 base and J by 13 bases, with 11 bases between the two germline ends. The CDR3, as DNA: TGTGCCAGCAGTTTATCGCAGGGGTCACAGTTCTTC. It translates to CASSLSQGSQFF.

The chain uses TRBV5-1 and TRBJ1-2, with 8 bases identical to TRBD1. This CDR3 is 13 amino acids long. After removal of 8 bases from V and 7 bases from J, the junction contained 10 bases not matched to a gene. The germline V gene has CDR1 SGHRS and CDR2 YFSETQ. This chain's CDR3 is CASSAGGSGGYTF. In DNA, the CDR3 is TGCGCCAGTTCCGCAGGGGGCTCTGGTGGCTACACCTTC.

In DNA form, the CDR3 reads TGTGCCAGCAGCTTAGCGGGACTAGCGGTCTACGAGCAGTACTTC. Translated, it gives CASSLAGLAVYEQYF. The chain links TRBV7-9 to TRBJ2-7; TRBD2 agrees at 11 bases. Germline loops: CDR1 SEHNR, CDR2 FQNEAQ (reference sequence). This CDR3 is 15 amino acids long. The V gene end was trimmed by 0 bases and the J gene end by 3 bases; junction bases not matched to a gene: 1.

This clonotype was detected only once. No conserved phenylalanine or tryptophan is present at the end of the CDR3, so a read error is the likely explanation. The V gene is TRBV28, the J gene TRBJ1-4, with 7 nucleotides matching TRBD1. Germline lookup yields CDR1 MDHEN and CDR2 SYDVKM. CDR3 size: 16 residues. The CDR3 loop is CAGSRQGLSTNEKLFL. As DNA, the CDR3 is TGTGCCGGCAGTCGACAGGGATTATCGACTAATGAAAAACTGTTTCTT.

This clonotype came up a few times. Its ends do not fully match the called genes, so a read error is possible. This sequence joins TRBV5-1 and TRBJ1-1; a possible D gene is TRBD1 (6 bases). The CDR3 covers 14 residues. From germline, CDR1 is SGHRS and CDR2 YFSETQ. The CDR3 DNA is TGCGCCAGCAGTTTGGCCGGGGGGCTAACTGAAGCTTTCTTT. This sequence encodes CASSLAGGLTEAFF. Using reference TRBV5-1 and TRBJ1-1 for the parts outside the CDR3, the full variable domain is KAGVTQTPRYLIKTRGQQVTLSCSPISGHRSVSWYQQTPGQGLQFLFEYFSETQRNKGNFPGRFSGRQFSNSRSEMNVSTLELGDSALYLCASSLAGGLTEAFFGQGTRLTVV.

As DNA, the CDR3 is TGTGCCAGCGCAATACAGGGCCCCGAACAATACAATGAGCAGTTCTTC. Its protein product is CASAIQGPEQYNEQFF. The chain links TRBV12-3 or TRBV12-4 to TRBJ2-1; D possibly corresponds to TRBD1 (6 bases). The CDR3 is 16 residues long. Trimming removed 8 bases from V and 4 bases from J, with 21 bases in between.

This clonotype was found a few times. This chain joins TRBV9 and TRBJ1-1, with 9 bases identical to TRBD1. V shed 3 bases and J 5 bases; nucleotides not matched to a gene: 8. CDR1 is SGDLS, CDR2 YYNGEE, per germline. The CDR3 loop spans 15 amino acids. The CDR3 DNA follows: TGTGCCAGCAGCGCACCGGGACAGGGAGGGACTGAAGCTTTCTTT. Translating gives CASSAPGQGGTEAFF. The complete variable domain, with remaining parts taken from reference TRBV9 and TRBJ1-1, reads DSGVTQTPKHLITATGQRVTLRCSPRSGDLSVYWYQQSLDQGLQFLIQYYNGEERAKGNILERFSAQQFPDLHSELNLSSLELGDSALYFCASSAPGQGGTEAFFGQGTRLTVV.

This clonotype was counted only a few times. The CDR3 spells CASKEGPRDEQFF. CDR3 in DNA: TGCGCCAGCAAGGAGGGACCGAGGGATGAGCAGTTCTTC. This chain connects TRBV5-1 to TRBJ2-1; maybe TRBD2 (6 bases). The germline gives CDR1 SGHRS, CDR2 YFSETQ. Between the trimmed V and J ends, which lost 6 bases and 8 bases, there was a span of 15 bases. The CDR3 is made up of 13 amino acids.

CDR3 nucleotide sequence: TGTGCCAGCAGTTACACCCCGGGACAGGGATATGTTTATGGCTACACCTTC. As protein: CASSYTPGQGYVYGYTF. J is TRBJ1-2 and V is TRBV6-2 or TRBV6-3; 9 positions match TRBD1. Germline trimming cut 2 bases from V and 5 bases from J; bases unmatched to any gene: 12. The CDR3 has 17 residues. CDR1 and CDR2 from the germline V gene are MNHEY and SVGEGT.

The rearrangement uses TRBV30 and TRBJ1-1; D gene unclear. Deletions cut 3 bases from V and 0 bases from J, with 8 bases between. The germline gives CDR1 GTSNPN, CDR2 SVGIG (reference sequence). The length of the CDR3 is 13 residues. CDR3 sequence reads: CAWRDNMNTEAFF. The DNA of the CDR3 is TGTGCCTGGAGAGACAACATGAACACTGAAGCTTTCTTT.

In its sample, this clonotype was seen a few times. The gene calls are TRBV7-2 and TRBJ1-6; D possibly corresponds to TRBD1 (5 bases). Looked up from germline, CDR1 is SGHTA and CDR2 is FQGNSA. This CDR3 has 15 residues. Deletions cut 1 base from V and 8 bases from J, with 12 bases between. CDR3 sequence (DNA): TGTGCCAGCAGCTTAGGGTCAGGGAGATATTCACCCCTCCACTTT. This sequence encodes CASSLGSGRYSPLHF.

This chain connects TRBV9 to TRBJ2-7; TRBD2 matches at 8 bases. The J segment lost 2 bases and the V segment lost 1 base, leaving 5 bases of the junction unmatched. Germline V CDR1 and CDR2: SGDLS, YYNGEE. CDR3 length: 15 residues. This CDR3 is CASSVSSGSTYEQYF. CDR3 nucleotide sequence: TGTGCCAGCAGCGTATCAAGCGGGAGTACCTACGAGCAGTACTTC.

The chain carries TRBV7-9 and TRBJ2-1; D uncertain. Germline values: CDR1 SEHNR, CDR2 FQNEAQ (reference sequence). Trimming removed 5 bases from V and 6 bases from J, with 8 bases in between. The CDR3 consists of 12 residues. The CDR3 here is CASSPTFNEQFF. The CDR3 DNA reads TGTGCCAGCAGCCCCACTTTCAATGAGCAGTTCTTC.

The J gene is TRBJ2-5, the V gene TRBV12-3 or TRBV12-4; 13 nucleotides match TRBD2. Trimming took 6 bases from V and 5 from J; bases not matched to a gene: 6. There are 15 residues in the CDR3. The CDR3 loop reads CASSPGLAGAETQYF. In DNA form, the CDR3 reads TGTGCCAGCAGCCCTGGACTAGCGGGAGCGGAGACCCAGTACTTC.

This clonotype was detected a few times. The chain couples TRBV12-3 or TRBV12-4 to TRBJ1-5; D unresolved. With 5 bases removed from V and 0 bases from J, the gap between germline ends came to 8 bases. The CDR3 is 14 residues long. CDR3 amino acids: CASSPSPSNQPQHF. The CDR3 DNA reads TGTGCCAGCAGTCCCTCCCCTAGCAATCAGCCCCAGCATTTT.

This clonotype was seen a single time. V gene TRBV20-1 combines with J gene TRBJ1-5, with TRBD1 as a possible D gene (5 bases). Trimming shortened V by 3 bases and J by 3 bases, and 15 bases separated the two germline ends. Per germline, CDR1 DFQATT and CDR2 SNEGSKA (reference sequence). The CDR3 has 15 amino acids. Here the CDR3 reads CSASPGSGLNQPQHF. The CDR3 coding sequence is TGCAGTGCTAGTCCAGGGTCGGGTCTCAATCAGCCCCAGCATTTT.

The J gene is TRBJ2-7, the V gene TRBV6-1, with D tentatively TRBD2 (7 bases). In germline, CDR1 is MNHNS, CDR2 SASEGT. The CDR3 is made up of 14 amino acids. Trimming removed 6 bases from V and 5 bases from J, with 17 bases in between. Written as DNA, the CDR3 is TGTGCCAGCAGGATAGGGGGGGTGGGGGACGAGCAGTACTTC. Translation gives CASRIGGVGDEQYF.